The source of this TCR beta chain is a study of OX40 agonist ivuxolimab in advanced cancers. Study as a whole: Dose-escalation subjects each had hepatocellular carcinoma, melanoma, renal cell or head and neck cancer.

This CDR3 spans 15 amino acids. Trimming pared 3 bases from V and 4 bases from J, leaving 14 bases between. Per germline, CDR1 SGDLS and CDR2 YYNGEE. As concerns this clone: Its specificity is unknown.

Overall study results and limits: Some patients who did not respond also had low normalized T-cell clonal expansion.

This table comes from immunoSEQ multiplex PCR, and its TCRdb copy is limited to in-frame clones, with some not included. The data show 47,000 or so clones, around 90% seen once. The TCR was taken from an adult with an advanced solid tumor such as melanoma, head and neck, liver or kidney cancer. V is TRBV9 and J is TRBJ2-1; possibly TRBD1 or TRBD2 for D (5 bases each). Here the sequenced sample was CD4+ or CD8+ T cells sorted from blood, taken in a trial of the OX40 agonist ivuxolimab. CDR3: CASSDPRDGYNEQFF. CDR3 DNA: TGTGCCAGCAGCGACCCCCGGGACGGTTACAATGAGCAGTTCTTC.